These T cell receptor beta chains were read from a single sample in a study of control samples from healthy donors and cancer patients. TCRdb's table, derived via immunoSEQ multiplex PCR, lists solely in-frame clones and lacks some. The repertoire consists of about 75,000 clones, with over 65% occurring once and the leading ten covering approximately 15%. The sample was blood. These receptors originate from a man aged 45-60 years in good health. Each CDR3 is given with its conserved first and last residue. The order of the fields is V gene, clone size, J gene, D gene, CDR3 length, CDR3 DNA, CDR3 protein. D genes are given only for firm matches. A row's size may be missing; if present it is once, few, many or a size class.

v_call: TRBV5-1
clone_size: once
j_call: TRBJ1-1
d_call: -
cdr3_length: 15
cdr3_nt: TGCGCCAGCAGCCCGGATTTGCCGGGCCGCACTGAAGCTTTCTTT
cdr3_aa: CASSPDLPGRTEAFF

v_call: TRBV6-4
clone_size: -
j_call: TRBJ2-3
d_call: -
cdr3_length: 16
cdr3_nt: TGTGCCAGCAGTGATAGGCCAGACTCTAGCACAGATACGCAGTATTTT
cdr3_aa: CASSDRPDSSTDTQYF

v_call: TRBV7-2
clone_size: -
j_call: TRBJ2-2
d_call: TRBD1
cdr3_length: 17
cdr3_nt: TGTGCCAGCAGCCTGACACAGTGGGTCACAGGGGGCGGGGAGCTGTTTTTT
cdr3_aa: CASSLTQWVTGGGELFF

v_call: TRBV11-2
clone_size: -
j_call: TRBJ2-3
d_call: TRBD1
cdr3_length: 16
cdr3_nt: TGTGCCAGCAGCTTCACAGGGGGCTACACCACAGATACGCAGTATTTT
cdr3_aa: CASSFTGGYTTDTQYF

v_call: TRBV12-5
clone_size: -
j_call: TRBJ1-4
d_call: TRBD1
cdr3_length: 21
cdr3_nt: TGTGCTAGTGGTTTGGTACGAACCCGGTTGGGACAGGGGGCCGATAGTGAAAAACTGTTTTTT
cdr3_aa: CASGLVRTRLGQGADSEKLFF

v_call: TRBV6-5
clone_size: -
j_call: TRBJ2-7
d_call: -
cdr3_length: 14
cdr3_nt: TGTGCCAGCAGTTACTCGACATCCGGTTACGAGCAGTACTTC
cdr3_aa: CASSYSTSGYEQYF

v_call: TRBV5-6
clone_size: -
j_call: TRBJ1-5
d_call: -
cdr3_length: 15
cdr3_nt: TGTGCCAGCAGCTTGCGGGCGGTGAGCAATCAGCCCCAGCATTTT
cdr3_aa: CASSLRAVSNQPQHF

v_call: TRBV11-2
clone_size: -
j_call: TRBJ1-6
d_call: -
cdr3_length: 15
cdr3_nt: TGTGCCAGCAGCTTAGATGGGCGGTATAATTCACCCCTCCACTTT
cdr3_aa: CASSLDGRYNSPLHF

v_call: TRBV18
clone_size: few
j_call: TRBJ1-4
d_call: -
cdr3_length: 15
cdr3_nt: TGTGCCAGCTCACTCGGGGTTGGGCCTAATGAAAAACTGTTTTTT
cdr3_aa: CASSLGVGPNEKLFF

v_call: TRBV5-1
clone_size: -
j_call: TRBJ2-5
d_call: TRBD1
cdr3_length: 15
cdr3_nt: TGCGCCAGCAGCCCGGACAGGGTTGGGCAAGAGACCCAGTACTTC
cdr3_aa: CASSPDRVGQETQYF

v_call: TRBV18
clone_size: -
j_call: TRBJ2-1
d_call: TRBD2
cdr3_length: 16
cdr3_nt: TGTGCCAGCTCACCACCGTTCAGCGGGAGGGTTTTTGAGCAGTTCTTC
cdr3_aa: CASSPPFSGRVFEQFF

v_call: TRBV27
clone_size: -
j_call: TRBJ2-2
d_call: TRBD2
cdr3_length: 17
cdr3_nt: TGTGCCAGCAGTTTTTCTAGCGGGAGGGCCTTGGGCGGGGAGCTGTTTTTT
cdr3_aa: CASSFSSGRALGGELFF